These 25 T cell receptor beta chains originate from one sample sequenced in a study of blood T cell repertoires in COVID-19. Generated by immunoSEQ multiplex PCR, the TCRdb table keeps only in-frame clones and is missing some. The data hold 200,000 to 250,000 clones, with over 80% observed a single time. The material sequenced was peripheral blood. Source of these receptors: a woman aged 25-40 years with COVID-19, enrolled during active disease.

The rearrangement uses TRBV29-1 and TRBJ2-7; 7 bases are a match to TRBD1. With 5 bases clipped from V and 2 bases from J, the junction kept 6 bases outside the gene matches. Germline V CDR1 and CDR2: SQVTM, ANQGSEA. The CDR3 sequence is 13 residues long. The CDR3 spells CSVITTGTYEQYF. The CDR3 DNA is TGCAGCGTTATCACGACAGGGACCTACGAGCAGTACTTC.

Note on this clone: The sample carries other DNA sequences with the same CDR3. The J gene is TRBJ1-2, the V gene TRBV9; no clear D gene. CDR3 length equals 12 residues. In germline, CDR1 is SGDLS, CDR2 YYNGEE. Trimming pared 5 bases from V and 4 bases from J, leaving 9 bases between. CDR3 region: CASRREAYGYTF. The CDR3 region has the DNA TGTGCCAGCAGGCGGGAGGCCTATGGCTACACCTTC. Full variable domain (outside the CDR3, taken from reference TRBV9 and TRBJ1-2): DSGVTQTPKHLITATGQRVTLRCSPRSGDLSVYWYQQSLDQGLQFLIQYYNGEERAKGNILERFSAQQFPDLHSELNLSSLELGDSALYFCASRREAYGYTFGSGTRLTVV.

For the CDR3, the DNA is TGTGCCAGCAGTGAAGCCTACCCGAGCCAAAAGCAGTTCTTC. Translated, it gives CASSEAYPSQKQFF. The gene calls are TRBV6-1 and TRBJ2-1; D gene uncertain. With 0 bases removed from V and 11 bases from J, the gap between germline ends came to 14 bases. The CDR3 length is 14 residues. CDR1 MNHNS and CDR2 SASEGT come from the germline V gene.

The rearrangement joins TRBV10-3 to TRBJ2-3; 11 bases agree with TRBD2. The V gene end was trimmed by 0 bases and the J gene end by 3 bases; junction bases not matched to a gene: 8. CDR3 size: 18 residues. CDR1 is ENHRY, CDR2 SYGVKD, per germline. The CDR3 coding sequence is TGTGCCATCAGTGAGTCGAATCTAGCGGGGGGCCAGACAGATACGCAGTATTTT. Amino acids: CAISESNLAGGQTDTQYF.

In the case of this clone: Germline and junction disagree at one end, which may indicate a read error. V and J are TRBV4-3 and TRBJ2-1, with 7 nucleotides matching TRBD2. In germline, CDR1 is LGHNA, CDR2 YSLEER. This CDR3 has 15 residues. The CDR3: CASSQGSGTYDEQFF. The CDR3 nucleotides read TGCGCCAGCAGCCAAGGGAGCGGGACCTACGATGAGCAGTTCTTC.

V is TRBV9 and J is TRBJ2-5; 7 nucleotides align to TRBD2. CDR1 and CDR2 from the germline V gene are SGDLS and YYNGEE. The CDR3 extends over 14 amino acids. V shed 3 bases and J 2 bases; nucleotides not matched to a gene: 4. CDR3 DNA: TGTGCCAGCAGCGCCCGGGGGGAACAAGAGACCCAGTACTTC. Its protein product is CASSARGEQETQYF.

This chain joins TRBV9 and TRBJ1-3; tentative D call: TRBD1 (6 bases). Per germline, CDR1 SGDLS and CDR2 YYNGEE. This CDR3 is 16 amino acids long. V was trimmed by 4 bases and J by 2 bases, leaving 16 bases between them. This CDR3 reads CASSPQTTGAGNTIYF. The CDR3 region has the DNA TGTGCCAGCAGCCCCCAAACGACAGGCGCTGGAAACACCATATATTTT.

The V call is TRBV7-2, the J call TRBJ2-3; 10 bases are a match to TRBD2. Unmatched junction bases numbered 2, after V lost 3 bases and J lost 5 bases. The germline V gene has CDR1 SGHTA and CDR2 FQGNSA. The CDR3 runs to 14 residues. The CDR3 DNA follows: TGTGCCAGCAGCTTCAGACTAGCGGGAGATACGCAGTATTTT. This gives the protein CASSFRLAGDTQYF.

The V call is TRBV5-4, the J call TRBJ2-5; weak D call: TRBD2 (6 bases). Deletions cut 0 bases from V and 5 bases from J, with 17 bases between. Germline lookup yields CDR1 SGHNT and CDR2 YYREEE (reference sequence). The CDR3 is made up of 16 amino acids. The CDR3 loop reads CASSLAGTSLTETQYF. The CDR3 nucleotides are TGTGCCAGCAGCTTGGCGGGGACTTCCCTTACGGAGACCCAGTACTTC.

The chain has TRBV19 and TRBJ2-2, with a weak D call TRBD2 (5 bases). Trimming shortened V by 3 bases and J by 4 bases, and 9 bases separated the two germline ends. Per the germline V gene, CDR1 is LNHDA and CDR2 is SQIVND (reference sequence). CDR3 length: 14 residues. The CDR3 DNA sequence: TGTGCCAGTAGTATCGGGGATTTCACCGGGGAGCTGTTTTTT. Protein: CASSIGDFTGELFF.

The genes are TRBV29-1 and TRBJ1-4; D call uncertain. The germline gives CDR1 SQVTM, CDR2 ANQGSEA. This CDR3 contains 16 residues. Trimming took off 6 bases at V and 0 bases at J, with 17 bases between the two ends. The CDR3 here is CSVSGGDFATNEKLFF. As DNA, the CDR3 is TGCAGCGTATCGGGTGGAGATTTTGCAACTAATGAAAAACTGTTTTTT. Based on the CDR3 plus reference TRBV29-1 and TRBJ1-4, the full variable domain is SAVISQKPSRDICQRGTSLTIQCQVDSQVTMMFWYRQQPGQSLTLIATANQGSEATYESGFVIDKFPISRPNLTFSTLTVSNMSPEDSSIYLCSVSGGDFATNEKLFFGSGTQLSVL.

The chain is built from TRBV7-9 and TRBJ2-2, with D hard to call. Germline values: CDR1 SEHNR, CDR2 FQNEAQ (reference sequence). The ends were cut back, 1 base at V and 0 bases at J, with 6 bases in the middle. This CDR3 region has 15 residues. As DNA, the CDR3 is TGTGCCAGCAGCTTAGGGGCCGCGAACACCGGGGAGCTGTTTTTT. It codes for CASSLGAANTGELFF. Filled out from reference TRBV7-9 and TRBJ2-2, the complete variable domain reads DTGVSQNPRHKITKRGQNVTFRCDPISEHNRLYWYRQTLGQGPEFLTYFQNEAQLEKSRLLSDRFSAERPKGSFSTLEIQRTEQGDSAMYLCASSLGAANTGELFFGEGSRLTVL.

V gene TRBV7-2 combines with J gene TRBJ2-6; D is unresolved. V was clipped by 5 bases and J by 15 bases, with 11 bases between them. Germline loops: CDR1 SGHTA, CDR2 FQGNSA. This CDR3 has 11 amino acids. The CDR3 DNA is TGTGCCAGCAGCCCTCCTGGGCCCCTGACTTTC. This codes for CASSPPGPLTF. Based on the CDR3 plus reference TRBV7-2 and TRBJ2-6, the full variable domain is GAGVSQSPSNKVTEKGKDVELRCDPISGHTALYWYRQSLGQGLEFLIYFQGNSAPDKSGLPSDRFSAERTGGSVSTLTIQRTQQEDSAVYLCASSPPGPLTFGAGSRLTVL.

CDR3 protein: CASSQPRDRGPYEQYF. The CDR3 DNA reads TGTGCCAGCAGCCAACCCCGGGACAGGGGGCCCTACGAGCAGTACTTC. The chain links TRBV5-4 to TRBJ2-7, with 12 bases aligning to TRBD1. The V and J ends lost 4 bases and 2 bases, in that order; junction bases with no gene match: 7. The CDR3 runs 16 residues. Germline CDR1 and CDR2: SGHNT and YYREEE (reference sequence).

CDR3 loop: CASSQLTPGKGGYTF. The DNA for the CDR3 is TGTGCCAGCAGCCAATTAACTCCAGGGAAGGGCGGCTACACCTTC. This chain connects TRBV3-1 (or the pseudogene TRBV3-2) to TRBJ1-2; a weak D match, TRBD1 (5 bases). V lost 2 bases to trimming and J lost 8 bases, with 18 bases between them. Germline V gene lookup returns CDR1 LGHDT and CDR2 YNNKEL (reference sequence). The CDR3 sequence is 15 residues long.

This clone was picked up many times. V and J are TRBV7-9 and TRBJ2-3; 8 positions match TRBD2. CDR1 is SEHNR and CDR2 is FQNEAQ in the germline V gene (reference sequence). V trimming: 5 bases; J trimming: 3 bases; junction bases outside the gene matches: 10. The CDR3 spans 16 residues. The CDR3 spells CASSAGLAGYTDTQYF. The CDR3 DNA is TGTGCCAGCAGCGCCGGTTTAGCGGGATATACAGATACGCAGTATTTT.

The genes are TRBV6-5 and TRBJ2-7; D ambiguous. The CDR3 length is 14 residues. Trimming left V 0 bases short and J 3 bases short, with 9 bases between. The germline V gene encodes CDR1 MNHEY and CDR2 SVGAGI. Here the CDR3 DNA reads TGTGCCAGCAGTTACTCAGGAGCCCGCTACGAGCAGTACTTC. Translating it yields CASSYSGARYEQYF.

The chain uses TRBV10-2 and TRBJ2-3, with 9 positions matching TRBD1. The CDR3 extends over 16 amino acids. Germline trimming cut 4 bases from V and 0 bases from J; bases unmatched to any gene: 5. Germline V lookup: CDR1 WSHSY, CDR2 SAAADI. The CDR3 DNA follows: TGCGCCAGCAGTGTGGACAGGGGAGGGAGCACAGATACGCAGTATTTT. Residues: CASSVDRGGSTDTQYF.

The rearrangement links TRBV7-9 to TRBJ2-7, with 10 bases matching TRBD1. Germline V gene data show CDR1 as SEHNR and CDR2 as FQNEAQ (reference sequence). The CDR3 totals 14 residues. With 4 bases clipped from V and 3 bases from J, the junction kept 3 bases outside the gene matches. The DNA for the CDR3 is TGTGCCAGCAGCTCCCGGGACAGGGGCTACGAGCAGTACTTC. Its protein is CASSSRDRGYEQYF. Full variable domain (missing parts from reference TRBV7-9 and TRBJ2-7): DTGVSQNPRHKITKRGQNVTFRCDPISEHNRLYWYRQTLGQGPEFLTYFQNEAQLEKSRLLSDRFSAERPKGSFSTLEIQRTEQGDSAMYLCASSSRDRGYEQYFGPGTRLTVT.

This chain uses TRBV4-3 with TRBJ1-6; TRBD1 aligns across 7 bases. This CDR3 is built from 17 residues. From germline, CDR1 is LGHNA and CDR2 YSLEER. V gave up 4 bases and J gave up 3 bases; unmatched junction bases: 9. This CDR3 reads CASSLVTGEVYNSPLHF. As DNA, the CDR3 is TGCGCCAGCAGCCTGGTAACAGGGGAAGTCTATAATTCACCCCTCCACTTT.

This rearrangement joins TRBV5-1 to TRBJ1-2, with D maybe TRBD1 (5 bases). The V gene lost 1 base and the J gene lost 3 bases, with 16 bases spanning the gap. Per germline, CDR1 SGHRS and CDR2 YFSETQ. This CDR3 has 16 residues. The DNA of the CDR3 is TGCGCCAGCAGCTTGACGTGGGCAGGGTCGGACTATGGCTACACCTTC. It translates to CASSLTWAGSDYGYTF.

The chain combines TRBV5-1 with TRBJ1-5; possibly TRBD1 for D (5 bases). This CDR3 contains 13 residues. Trimming left V 1 base short and J 5 bases short, with 7 bases between. Germline assignment: CDR1 SGHRS and CDR2 YFSETQ. The CDR3, as DNA: TGCGCCAGCAGCTTGTCGGGGGATCAGCCCCAGCATTTT. It encodes CASSLSGDQPQHF.

The V gene is TRBV27, the J gene TRBJ2-2; D may be TRBD2 (6 bases). The V and J ends lost 1 base and 7 bases respectively, with 13 bases between them. The CDR3 has 15 amino acids. CDR1 and CDR2 from the germline V gene are MNHEY and SMNVEV (reference sequence). The CDR3 sequence is CASSLFVGGDGELFF. The CDR3 DNA reads as TGTGCCAGCAGTTTATTTGTAGGAGGGGACGGGGAGCTGTTTTTT.

The chain recombines TRBV29-1 with TRBJ1-1; 7 nucleotides line up with TRBD1. The CDR3 loop spans 13 amino acids. Germline CDR1 SQVTM, CDR2 ANQGSEA. V shed 6 bases, J shed 4 bases, and the junction held 8 bases outside the gene matches. Here the CDR3 reads CSVRVPGGTEAFF. The CDR3, as DNA: TGCAGCGTCCGGGTCCCAGGGGGCACTGAAGCTTTCTTT.

The chain recombines TRBV7-2 with TRBJ2-7; TRBD2 agrees at 7 bases. V gave up 5 bases and J gave up 3 bases; unmatched junction bases: 13. Germline assignment: CDR1 SGHTA and CDR2 FQGNSA. The CDR3 consists of 16 residues. The CDR3 loop is CASSLSGRGAGYEQYF. In DNA form, the CDR3 reads TGTGCCAGCAGCCTTAGTGGGAGGGGCGCAGGCTACGAGCAGTACTTC.